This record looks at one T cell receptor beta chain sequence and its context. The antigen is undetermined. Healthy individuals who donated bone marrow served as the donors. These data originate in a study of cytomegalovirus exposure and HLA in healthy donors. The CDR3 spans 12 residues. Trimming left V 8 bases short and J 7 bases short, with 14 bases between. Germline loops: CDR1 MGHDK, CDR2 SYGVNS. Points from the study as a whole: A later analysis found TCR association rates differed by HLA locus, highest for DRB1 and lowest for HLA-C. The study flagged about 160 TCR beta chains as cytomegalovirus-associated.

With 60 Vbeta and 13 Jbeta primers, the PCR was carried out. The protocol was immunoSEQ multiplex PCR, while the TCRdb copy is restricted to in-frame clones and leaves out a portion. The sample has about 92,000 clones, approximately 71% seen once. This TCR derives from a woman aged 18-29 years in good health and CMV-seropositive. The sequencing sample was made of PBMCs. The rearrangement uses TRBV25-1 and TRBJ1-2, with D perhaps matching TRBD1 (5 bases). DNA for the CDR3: TGTGCCAGCTCGAACCACGGGGGTGGCTACACCTTC. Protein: CASSNHGGGYTF.